This TCR beta chain was sequenced for a study of blood T cells in healthy people across ages. Study information: Capturing about one barcoded beta molecule per two T cells was achieved by template switching. The study, taken as a whole, reports: The CMV status of each donor remained undetermined, and this could have confounded shifts in expanded clonotypes.

CDR1 SQVTM and CDR2 ANQGSEA come from the germline V gene. The CDR3 runs 14 residues. Together with a sample-barcoded 5' primer, a J-beta primer mix was included in a second PCR lasting about 7 to 12 cycles. TCRdb used MiXCR to reprocess the 5' RACE reads, holding one entry per CDR3 protein. This table holds about 680,000 distinct CDR3 sequences, over 45% found once. This clonotype was observed a handful of times. The antigen remains unidentified. Sample: blood. This sequence was found in a woman in her fifties or sixties in good health. This chain joins TRBV29-1 and TRBJ2-5, with 9 nucleotides matching TRBD1. The better agreement between TRBJ2-7 and the DNA end casts doubt on the J call. CDR3 nucleotides: TGCAGCGTTGATGCCGGGACAGGGAGTAACGAGCAGTACTTC. Residues: CSVDAGTGSNEQYF.